This T cell receptor (beta chain) was identified during a study of control samples from healthy donors and cancer patients. TCRdb keeps only in-frame clones here, not all; method: immunoSEQ multiplex PCR. The table shows about 59,000 clones, with more than 90% occurring only once. Germline values: CDR1 SGHTA, CDR2 FQGNSA. The CDR3 consists of 12 residues. V was trimmed by 3 bases and J by 6 bases, leaving 5 bases between them. The TCR sequence derives from a man between 40 and 49 years old with colorectal cancer. Sequencing input: PBMCs. The chain is built from TRBV7-2 and TRBJ1-4; no reliable D call. This CDR3 is CASSFVYEKLFF. CDR3 sequence (DNA): TGTGCCAGCAGCTTTGTGTATGAAAAACTGTTTTTT.